The 28 T cell receptor beta chains reported below all come from one sample, sequenced in a study of CD8 T cells in Susac syndrome. When the RNA was reverse transcribed, random hexamers were used with an input of 0.5 to 1 ug. One entry per CDR3 protein results from TCRdb running MiXCR on the immunoSEQ multiplex PCR reads. The table has about 180,000 distinct CDR3 sequences, approximately 95% seen once. Material for sequencing was CD8+ T cells from PBMCs. These receptors all stem from a human donor with multiple sclerosis.

The chain is built from TRBV20-1 and TRBJ2-5, with 7 bases that match TRBD2. This CDR3 contains 15 residues. V trimming: 6 bases; J trimming: 5 bases; junction bases outside the gene matches: 15. Germline CDR1 DFQATT, CDR2 SNEGSKA (reference sequence). The DNA of the CDR3 is TGCAGTGCGGTCAGGGACTATTGGTTAGGGGAGACCCAGTACTTC. Residues: CSAVRDYWLGETQYF.

The table lists this clonotype with a count of one. The gene calls are TRBV2 and TRBJ2-7; D unresolved. The CDR3 contains 14 residues. V was trimmed by 2 bases and J by 0 bases, leaving 8 bases between them. From germline, CDR1 is SNHLY and CDR2 FYNNEI. DNA of the CDR3: TGTGCCAGCAGTGAAAGGGTCGGCTCCTACGAGCAGTACTTC. Its translation: CASSERVGSYEQYF.

This rearrangement joins TRBV30 to TRBJ2-2; weak D call: TRBD1 (6 bases). V lost 4 bases and J 7 bases, leaving 19 bases between the germline ends. Germline V CDR1 and CDR2: GTSNPN, SVGIG (reference sequence). The CDR3 is 15 residues long. CDR3 in amino acids: CAWKAAGESDGELFF. The CDR3 nucleotides are TGTGCCTGGAAGGCGGCAGGGGAGTCGGACGGGGAGCTGTTTTTT.

V is TRBV13 and J is TRBJ2-5; D might be TRBD1 (6 bases). The germline V and J ends were trimmed by 4 bases and 4 bases, with 10 bases remaining between them. CDR3 size: 13 residues. The V gene's germline CDR1 is PRHDT and CDR2 FYEKMQ (reference sequence). The CDR3 here is CASSSDRIETQYF. The CDR3 nucleotides read TGTGCCAGCAGCTCAGACAGGATAGAGACCCAGTACTTC.

The chain couples TRBV12-3 or TRBV12-4 to TRBJ2-3; TRBD1 might be the D (5 bases). V lost 5 bases and J 3 bases, leaving 18 bases between the germline ends. The CDR3 is made up of 16 amino acids. The CDR3 DNA is TGTGCCAGCAGTCCCTTTGCTCAGGGTTGGACAGATACGCAGTATTTT. Residues: CASSPFAQGWTDTQYF.

This chain links TRBV12-3 or TRBV12-4 with TRBJ1-6, with unresolved D. This CDR3 contains 14 residues. Between the trimmed V and J ends, which lost 6 bases and 3 bases, there was a span of 9 bases. The DNA for the CDR3 is TGTGCCAGCAGCGTGACGGACTATAATTCACCCCTCCACTTT. Encoded protein: CASSVTDYNSPLHF.

The CDR3 loop is CASSDRVTGELFF. In nucleotides, the CDR3 is TGTGCCAGCAGCGACAGAGTCACCGGGGAGCTGTTTTTT. The chain links TRBV9 to TRBJ2-2; D ambiguous. This CDR3 has 13 residues. The germline gives CDR1 SGDLS, CDR2 YYNGEE. V was clipped by 3 bases and J by 4 bases, with 7 bases between them.

This chain's CDR3 is CASSVGLAGSTDTQYF. CDR3 nucleotide sequence: TGCGCCAGCAGCGTCGGACTAGCGGGGAGCACAGATACGCAGTATTTT. The J gene is TRBJ2-3, the V gene TRBV5-1; 12 nucleotides align to TRBD2. This CDR3 comprises 16 residues. Per germline, CDR1 SGHRS and CDR2 YFSETQ. V dropped 4 bases and J dropped 0; count of bases not matched to a gene: 3.

The chain recombines TRBV5-4 with TRBJ2-1; D not resolved. Germline CDR1 SGHNT, CDR2 YYREEE (reference sequence). This CDR3 comprises 12 residues. The V end was cut by 4 bases, the J end by 10 bases, with 12 bases between. DNA of the CDR3: TGTGCCAGCAGCCGAACAAGTTACGAGCAGTTCTTC. This encodes CASSRTSYEQFF.

V usage is TRBV14 and J usage is TRBJ2-7; TRBD1 matches 11 bases. Germline CDR1 is SGHDN and CDR2 is FVKESK. The CDR3 contains 14 residues. Losses at the gene ends were 4 bases for V and 5 bases for J; bases not matched to a gene: 4. CDR3 amino acids: CASSPDRGRNEQYF. The DNA for the CDR3 is TGTGCCAGCAGCCCGGACAGGGGGCGCAACGAGCAGTACTTC.

The V and J genes are TRBV29-1 and TRBJ2-1; 8 nucleotides align to TRBD2. Germline V gene lookup returns CDR1 SQVTM and CDR2 ANQGSEA. The junction had 8 bases not matched to a gene; V was cut back by 7 bases and J by 6 bases. CDR3 length: 13 residues. The DNA for the CDR3 is TGCAGCGCCCGGGGGGGAGAGGGCAATGAGCAGTTCTTC. Translating it yields CSARGGEGNEQFF.

CDR3 region: CASSFGTIDQPQHF. The DNA of the CDR3 is TGTGCCAGCAGCTTCGGGACGATAGATCAGCCCCAGCATTTT. The chain uses TRBV7-9 and TRBJ1-5; D perhaps matches TRBD1 (5 bases). CDR3 length: 14 residues. Germline V CDR1 and CDR2: SEHNR, FQNEAQ (reference sequence). The V end lost 3 bases, the J end lost 5 bases, and 11 bases lay between the germline ends.

The CDR3 DNA reads as TGTGCCAGCAGCTCCCTCCGGGGGGGCCCATTGGGCTACACCTTC. This sequence encodes CASSSLRGGPLGYTF. This rearrangement joins TRBV7-9 to TRBJ1-2; D is possibly TRBD1 (6 bases). This CDR3 spans 15 amino acids. V lost 4 bases and J lost 8, with 20 bases in between. CDR1 is SEHNR and CDR2 is FQNEAQ in the germline V gene (reference sequence).

The chain joins TRBV7-9 to TRBJ1-1; D is unclear. The V end was cut by 3 bases, the J end by 7 bases, with 6 bases between. CDR3 length: 11 residues. Germline lookup yields CDR1 SEHNR and CDR2 FQNEAQ (reference sequence). The CDR3 nucleotides are TGTGCCAGCAGCTTGAGGAGTGAAGCTTTCTTT. It yields the protein CASSLRSEAFF.

The chain is built from TRBV6-6 and TRBJ2-7, with TRBD1 matching over 10 bases. J gave up 4 bases and V 0 bases, and 3 bases lay outside the gene matches. CDR1 and CDR2 (germline): MNHNY, SVGAGI (reference sequence). The CDR3 totals 15 residues. The CDR3 loop is CASSYSGTGVYEQYF. The CDR3 coding sequence is TGTGCCAGCAGTTACTCGGGGACAGGGGTTTACGAGCAGTACTTC.

The chain links TRBV12-3 or TRBV12-4 to TRBJ2-1; TRBD1 might be the D (5 bases). V was shortened by 6 bases and J by 1 base, with 13 bases between the two germline ends. CDR3 length equals 15 residues. CDR3 DNA: TGTGCCAGCAGACTCGACAGCGAATCCTACAATGAGCAGTTCTTC. The encoded protein is CASRLDSESYNEQFF.

The gene calls are TRBV24-1 and TRBJ2-3; no clear D. The CDR3 extends over 13 amino acids. CDR1 and CDR2 from the germline V gene are KGHDR and SFDVKD. Trimming left V 5 bases short and J 4 bases short, with 9 bases between. CDR3 amino acids: CATSAPWADTQYF. CDR3 in DNA: TGTGCCACCAGTGCACCCTGGGCAGATACGCAGTATTTT.

The rearrangement uses TRBV9 and TRBJ2-7; tentative D call: TRBD2 (6 bases). CDR3 length equals 14 residues. Germline CDR1 and CDR2: SGDLS and YYNGEE. With 4 bases removed from V and 3 bases from J, the gap between germline ends came to 14 bases. The CDR3 region has the DNA TGTGCCAGCAGCCCCACTAGCTGGGACTACGAGCAGTACTTC. It is translated as CASSPTSWDYEQYF.

The chain's CDR3 is CASSRDRFYTIYF. The CDR3 nucleotides are TGTGCCAGCAGCCGGGACAGGTTTTACACCATATATTTT. This rearrangement joins TRBV14 to TRBJ1-3; the match to TRBD1 covers 8 bases. V lost 4 bases to trimming and J lost 8 bases; unmatched junction nucleotides: 4. The CDR3 spans 13 residues. Germline V CDR1 and CDR2: SGHDN, FVKESK.

The chain uses TRBV11-2 and TRBJ2-7; D perhaps matches TRBD1 (5 bases). CDR3 length equals 15 residues. CDR1 SGHAT and CDR2 FQNNGV come from the germline V gene. The V end was cut by 3 bases, the J end by 3 bases, with 15 bases between. The CDR3: CASSFSLGVLYEQYF. The CDR3 DNA follows: TGTGCCAGCAGCTTTTCTCTAGGGGTACTCTACGAGCAGTACTTC.

V usage is TRBV20-1 and J usage is TRBJ2-1; TRBD1 agrees at 9 bases. CDR3 length: 16 residues. V shed 6 bases, J shed 6 bases, and the junction held 15 bases outside the gene matches. The V gene's germline CDR1 is DFQATT and CDR2 SNEGSKA (reference sequence). The CDR3 coding sequence is TGCAGTGCCCCTCCGAAAGGACAGGGGACCCTCAATGAGCAGTTCTTC. This codes for CSAPPKGQGTLNEQFF.

The V call is TRBV7-9, the J call TRBJ2-1; D gene unclear. V lost 1 base and J 10 bases, leaving 8 bases between the germline ends. The V gene's germline CDR1 is SEHNR and CDR2 FQNEAQ (reference sequence). This CDR3 contains 12 residues. DNA for the CDR3: TGTGCCAGCAGCTTAGTGTTGAAGGAGCAGTTCTTC. It specifies CASSLVLKEQFF.

CDR3 in DNA: TGTGCCAGCAGTTGGAACTGGACGGGTTCCTACGAGCAGTACTTC. It yields the protein CASSWNWTGSYEQYF. J is TRBJ2-7 and V is TRBV6-2 or TRBV6-3, with D uncertain. Germline V gene data show CDR1 as MNHEY and CDR2 as SVGEGT. Trimming took 4 bases from V and 1 from J, leaving 14 bases between them. The CDR3 totals 15 residues.

The rearrangement joins TRBV29-1 to TRBJ1-2, with TRBD1 matching over 8 bases. With 3 bases clipped from V and 4 bases from J, the junction kept 7 bases outside the gene matches. Germline V CDR1 and CDR2: SQVTM, ANQGSEA. CDR3 size: 14 residues. In nucleotides, the CDR3 is TGCAGCGTTGACCCCGGGACAGGCGCCTATGGCTACACCTTC. Its protein is CSVDPGTGAYGYTF.

The chain couples TRBV27 to TRBJ2-4; D unresolved. The ends were cut back, 2 bases at V and 7 bases at J, with 12 bases in the middle. This CDR3 comprises 14 residues. Germline V gene sequence: CDR1 MNHEY, CDR2 SMNVEV (reference sequence). The CDR3, as DNA: TGTGCCAGCAGTTTAAGTTCTTGGCGGAACATTCAGTACTTC. Protein product: CASSLSSWRNIQYF.

The chain employs TRBV29-1 and TRBJ2-7, with D tentatively TRBD2 (7 bases). With 6 bases removed from V and 3 bases from J, the gap between germline ends came to 18 bases. This CDR3 is built from 14 residues. CDR1 is SQVTM, CDR2 ANQGSEA, per germline. This CDR3 reads CSVQKGGRGYEQYF. The CDR3 DNA follows: TGCAGCGTCCAAAAGGGGGGGCGAGGCTACGAGCAGTACTTC.

This clonotype showed up just once. In DNA, the CDR3 is TGTGCCAGCAGTTCAACTAGCGCGCTCAATGAGCAGTTCTTC. Residues: CASSSTSALNEQFF. The J gene is TRBJ2-1, the V gene TRBV7-9; 7 nucleotides align to TRBD2. There are 14 residues in the CDR3. Looked up from germline, CDR1 is SEHNR and CDR2 is FQNEAQ (reference sequence). J was trimmed by 6 bases and V by 6 bases; bases with no gene match: 8. The full variable domain, its missing parts supplied by reference TRBV7-9 and TRBJ2-1, is DTGVSQNPRHKITKRGQNVTFRCDPISEHNRLYWYRQTLGQGPEFLTYFQNEAQLEKSRLLSDRFSAERPKGSFSTLEIQRTEQGDSAMYLCASSSTSALNEQFFGPGTRLTVL.

V and J are TRBV27 and TRBJ2-1; D remains ambiguous. Germline V lookup: CDR1 MNHEY, CDR2 SMNVEV (reference sequence). The V end lost 4 bases, the J end lost 5 bases, and 15 bases lay between the germline ends. The CDR3 consists of 15 residues. The CDR3 spells CASSSDRAADNEQFF. CDR3 coding DNA: TGTGCCAGCAGTTCCGACCGGGCGGCCGACAATGAGCAGTTCTTC.